This passage covers 7 T cell receptor beta chains from one sample sequenced in a study of T cells in women clearing cervical HPV infection. The data were produced by immunoSEQ multiplex PCR, yet TCRdb's version contains in-frame clones alone and is incomplete. Recorded for this sample: 35,000 to 45,000 clones. The specimen sequenced was blood buffy coat. The source is a woman between 18 and 69 years old with a cervical HPV16 infection that either progressed to CIN3+ or cleared (not recorded which).

Turning to this clone: Read sequence stops 3 residues before the CDR3 end, and the germline J gene provides the missing end. The chain uses TRBV20-1 and TRBJ1-1; 8 bases align to TRBD1. J gave up 0 bases and V 5 bases, and 8 bases lay outside the gene matches. CDR1 and CDR2 (germline): DFQATT, SNEGSKA (reference sequence). The CDR3 is made up of 15 amino acids. CDR3 region: CSAAQGAVMNTEAFF. CDR3 DNA (partial): TGCAGTGCTGCGCAGGGGGCCGTCATGAACACTGAA.

About this clone itself: The observed sequence ends 3 residues before the CDR3 terminus, with the missing tail filled in from the germline J gene. The genes are TRBV7-8 and TRBJ2-2, with unresolved D. V lost 5 bases, J lost 6 bases, and 22 bases lay in between. Germline V gives CDR1 SGHVS, CDR2 FQNEAQ. CDR3 size: 17 residues. The DNA read from the CDR3 is TGTGCCAGCAGCCCCCCCCGCCGGGTCGCCCCCTCCGGGGAG. Translated, it gives CASSPPRRVAPSGE. The CDR3, in full, reads CASSPPRRVAPSGELFF.

In regard to this clone: Read data end 3 residues before the CDR3 end; the end is taken from the germline J gene. The V and J genes are TRBV10-3 and TRBJ1-2; 8 bases align to TRBD1. J was trimmed by 2 bases and V by 4 bases; bases with no gene match: 0. Germline V CDR1 and CDR2: ENHRY, SYGVKD. This CDR3 is 13 amino acids long. The sequenced part of the CDR3 DNA is TGTGCCATCAGTGGGGACAGGAACTATGGC. Translation gives CAISGDRNYG. The CDR3, in full, reads CAISGDRNYGYTF.

For this clone: The CDR3 is cut off 3 residues early in the read; its end comes from the germline J gene. This rearrangement joins TRBV6-1 to TRBJ1-6; TRBD1 aligns across 7 bases. Germline V gene lookup returns CDR1 MNHNS and CDR2 SASEGT. J lost 7 bases, V lost 2 bases, and 5 bases had no gene match. This CDR3 is built from 15 residues. Here the CDR3 reads CASSERQGGNSPLHF. The CDR3 DNA, read in part, is TGTGCCAGCAGTGAAAGACAGGGAGGGAATTCACCC.

This CDR3 is CASSGGTGHTDTQYF. The covered CDR3 bases are TGTGCCAGCAGTGGAGGGACAGGGCACACAGATACG. The genes are TRBV12-3 or TRBV12-4 and TRBJ2-3, with TRBD1 matching 9 bases. The read terminates 3 residues ahead of where the CDR3 ends, so the germline J gene completes it. Trimming at V came to 5 bases and at J to 2 bases, leaving 5 bases not matched to a gene. The CDR3 runs 15 residues.

Worth noting for this clone: The read terminates 3 residues ahead of where the CDR3 ends, so the germline J gene completes it. Other nucleotide sequences from this sample produce the same CDR3. The genes are TRBV5-6 and TRBJ1-3; D possibly corresponds to TRBD1 (5 bases). V lost 4 bases and J 8 bases, leaving 13 bases between the germline ends. CDR1 and CDR2 from the germline V gene are SGHDT and YYEEEE. This CDR3 comprises 13 residues. CDR3 loop: CASSPQGGDTIYF. The covered CDR3 bases are TGTGCCAGCAGCCCCCAGGGAGGAGACACC.

For this clone: With the read ending 3 residues before the CDR3 end, the germline J gene is used to fill in that end. The J gene is TRBJ2-7, the V gene TRBV5-1; the match to TRBD1 covers 7 bases. After removal of 0 bases from V and 5 bases from J, the junction contained 5 bases not matched to a gene. CDR3 length: 14 residues. CDR1 is SGHRS, CDR2 YFSETQ, per germline. CDR3 DNA, as far as it was read: TGCGCCAGCAGCTTGGGACAGGGTAGCGACGAG. Its protein is CASSLGQGSDE. The full CDR3 protein is CASSLGQGSDEQYF. Supplemented by reference TRBV5-1 and TRBJ2-7, the full variable domain reads KAGVTQTPRYLIKTRGQQVTLSCSPISGHRSVSWYQQTPGQGLQFLFEYFSETQRNKGNFPGRFSGRQFSNSRSEMNVSTLELGDSALYLCASSLGQGSDEQYFGPGTRLTVT.